This T cell receptor beta chain originates from a study of control samples from healthy donors and cancer patients. Sequencing used immunoSEQ multiplex PCR; TCRdb keeps in-frame clones, though not all of them. The profile shows 55,000 to 70,000 clones, 85% to 90% of them singletons. Germline V CDR1 and CDR2: LNHDA, SQIVND (reference sequence). The CDR3 has 15 residues. V lost 1 base to trimming and J lost 7 bases; unmatched junction nucleotides: 8. This TCR was sampled from a man in his 60s with colorectal cancer. The chain has TRBV19 and TRBJ2-7; TRBD1 aligns across 9 bases. Sequencing was performed on PBMCs. The CDR3 spells CASSIVTGGRGEQYF. The CDR3 DNA sequence: TGTGCCAGTAGTATAGTGACAGGGGGAAGAGGGGAGCAGTACTTC.